This T cell receptor (beta chain) comes out of a study of shared clonotypes between healthy human individuals. The overall study: Three plates were used per donor for CD4 naive, three for CD4 memory, two for CD8 naive and one for CD8 memory. Overall study findings and caveats: Sequencing depth was a factor that was expected to affect clonotype sharing among donors.

Only in-frame clones appear in the TCRdb table, and some are missing; sequencing was by immunoSEQ multiplex PCR. The data hold a few million clones, with approximately 93% observed a single time. In germline, CDR1 is SGHTA, CDR2 FQGNSA. The V gene end was trimmed by 2 bases and the J gene end by 0 bases; junction bases not matched to a gene: 8. The CDR3 totals 17 residues. Concerning this clone itself: The antigen remains undetermined.

The rearrangement links TRBV7-2 to TRBJ2-7; TRBD2 aligns across 9 bases. The receptor's source is a man between 18 and 29 years old in good health. Some clones in this sample may be carry-over from other donors' samples. Source material: naive CD4+ T cells from PBMCs. Subset meaning: CD45RA+ positively selected. CDR3 region: CASSLMAGGPSSYEQYF. The CDR3 DNA is TGTGCCAGCAGCTTAATGGCGGGAGGGCCCAGCTCCTACGAGCAGTACTTC.